The 8 T cell receptor beta chains reported below all come from one sample, sequenced in a study of blood T cell repertoires in COVID-19 (dated by TCRdb to the early 2020s). The method behind the library was the immunoSEQ multiplex PCR assay. This immuneACCESS table, as held by TCRdb, lists in-frame sequences with V and J called but not all clones. Of the missing ones, under half trace to an unresolved V gene in checked studies; the others have no known cause. The sample table records approximately 110,000 clones; roughly 82% of these occur just once. Over 4.5% of the sample lies in the top ten. The sequenced material came from peripheral blood. The origin of the receptors is a human donor in a cohort sampled during active COVID-19.

CDR3 nucleotides: TGTGCCAGCAGTCTGATAGCGGGAGCAGCCAGAGAGACCCAGTACTTC. Translated, it gives CASSLIAGAARETQYF. The chain couples TRBV6-4 to TRBJ2-5; TRBD2 matches at 9 bases. The germline V gene encodes CDR1 MRHNA and CDR2 SNTAGT. Trimming took 5 bases from V and 4 from J; bases not matched to a gene: 11. CDR3 length: 16 residues.

This chain connects TRBV5-1 to TRBJ1-3; no definite D call. Trimming stripped 3 bases from V and 0 bases from J, with 13 bases between. Per the germline V gene, CDR1 is SGHRS and CDR2 is YFSETQ. The CDR3 has 16 residues. The CDR3: CASSSATSNSGNTIYF. The CDR3 DNA sequence: TGCGCCAGCAGCTCGGCGACATCAAACTCTGGAAACACCATATATTTT.

This clone showed up just a few times. This chain joins TRBV30 and TRBJ1-2; TRBD1 aligns across 8 bases. Germline lookup yields CDR1 GTSNPN and CDR2 SVGIG (reference sequence). The CDR3 has 12 amino acids. V dropped 5 bases and J dropped 5; count of bases not matched to a gene: 4. CDR3 nucleotides: TGTGCCTGGCGACAGGGGCGGTATGGCTACACCTTC. It yields the protein CAWRQGRYGYTF.

The gene calls are TRBV5-1 and TRBJ2-7; TRBD1 matches at 7 bases. CDR3 length: 11 amino acids. The junction had 6 bases not matched to a gene; V was cut back by 6 bases and J by 9 bases. Germline V gene lookup returns CDR1 SGHRS and CDR2 YFSETQ. Here the CDR3 reads CASTDRDRQYF. In DNA, the CDR3 is TGCGCCAGCACAGACAGGGATAGGCAGTACTTC. The whole variable domain, filled in from reference TRBV5-1 and TRBJ2-7, reads KAGVTQTPRYLIKTRGQQVTLSCSPISGHRSVSWYQQTPGQGLQFLFEYFSETQRNKGNFPGRFSGRQFSNSRSEMNVSTLELGDSALYLCASTDRDRQYFGPGTRLTVT.

This clone has a single count. V gene TRBV27 combines with J gene TRBJ2-1; 14 nucleotides align to TRBD2. The germline CDR1 and CDR2 sequences are MNHEY and SMNVEV (reference sequence). Trimming at V came to 7 bases and at J to 7 bases, leaving 9 bases not matched to a gene. This CDR3 is 16 amino acids long. CDR3 in amino acids: CASTPQGLAGVNEQFF. The CDR3 nucleotides are TGTGCCAGCACCCCGCAGGGACTAGCGGGAGTGAATGAGCAGTTCTTC.

V is TRBV5-1 and J is TRBJ2-1; 11 bases match TRBD2. The CDR3 runs to 15 residues. In germline, CDR1 is SGHRS, CDR2 YFSETQ. J lost 7 bases, V lost 3 bases, and 6 bases had no gene match. The CDR3, as DNA: TGCGCCAGCAGCTCCGGGACTAGCGGCATTAATGAGCAGTTCTTC. Residues: CASSSGTSGINEQFF.

This rearrangement joins TRBV7-8 to TRBJ2-1; 7 nucleotides match TRBD1. The CDR3 runs 13 residues. The trim removed 2 bases at V and 10 bases at J, leaving 5 bases unmatched. Germline assignment: CDR1 SGHVS and CDR2 FQNEAQ. The CDR3: CASSLRDRREQFF. Written as DNA, the CDR3 is TGTGCCAGCAGCTTAAGGGACAGAAGGGAGCAGTTCTTC.

The chain carries TRBV28 and TRBJ1-4, with TRBD1 matching over 9 bases. In germline, CDR1 is MDHEN, CDR2 SYDVKM. The CDR3 is 14 amino acids. The trim removed 8 bases at V and 2 bases at J, leaving 3 bases unmatched. For the CDR3, the DNA is TGTGCCAGCTGGACAGGGGCGACTAATGAAAAACTGTTTTTT. It translates to CASWTGATNEKLFF. Based on the CDR3 plus reference TRBV28 and TRBJ1-4, the full variable domain is DVKVTQSSRYLVKRTGEKVFLECVQDMDHENMFWYRQDPGLGLRLIYFSYDVKMKEKGDIPEGYSVSREKKERFSLILESASTNQTSMYLCASWTGATNEKLFFGSGTQLSVL.